This T cell receptor (beta chain) was recovered during a study of T cell changes during pregnancy in multiple sclerosis. The CDR3 length is 16 residues. CDR1 is SGHTA and CDR2 is FQGNSA in the germline V gene. J lost 1 base, V lost 5 bases, and 10 bases had no gene match. The repertoire was sequenced with immunoSEQ multiplex PCR; TCRdb's copy has only in-frame clones and lacks some. The table shows approximately 70,000 clones, with roughly 90% occurring only once. This clone has just a few counts. This clonotype was obtained from a female donor in good health, enrolled as a control in a pregnancy study. The sample was peripheral blood, taken in the first trimester of pregnancy. The chain combines TRBV7-2 with TRBJ1-1; 7 bases align to TRBD1. The CDR3 coding sequence is TGTGCCAGCAGCAACAGGGGAATCGCACGGAACACTGAAGCTTTCTTT. Translating gives CASSNRGIARNTEAFF.